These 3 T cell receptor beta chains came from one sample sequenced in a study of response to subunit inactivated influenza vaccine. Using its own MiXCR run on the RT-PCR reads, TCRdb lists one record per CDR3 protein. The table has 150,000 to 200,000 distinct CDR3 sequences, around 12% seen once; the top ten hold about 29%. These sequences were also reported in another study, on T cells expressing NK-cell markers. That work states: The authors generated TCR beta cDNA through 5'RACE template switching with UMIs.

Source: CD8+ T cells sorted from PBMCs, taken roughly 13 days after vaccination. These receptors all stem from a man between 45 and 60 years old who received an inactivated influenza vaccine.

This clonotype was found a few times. This chain's CDR3 is CASSPTGVGEKLFF. The CDR3 DNA sequence: TGCGCCAGCAGCCCTACAGGGGTGGGTGAAAAACTGTTTTTT. This rearrangement joins TRBV5-1 to TRBJ1-4; 7 bases line up with TRBD1. Per the germline V gene, CDR1 is SGHRS and CDR2 is YFSETQ. J lost 7 bases, V lost 4 bases, and 7 bases had no gene match. The CDR3 contains 14 residues.

DNA for the CDR3: TGTGCCAGCAGTGAAAGGGACAGGGGGAGCTACGAGCAGTACTTC. Translation gives CASSERDRGSYEQYF. The chain joins TRBV25-1 to TRBJ2-7, with 11 bases aligning to TRBD1. Per the germline V gene, CDR1 is MGHDK and CDR2 is SYGVNS. J gave up 3 bases and V 2 bases, and 3 bases lay outside the gene matches. This CDR3 spans 15 amino acids.

The CDR3 DNA reads as TGTGCCAGCAGGGGAAGCCTCCTCCGGGACAGGGGGTTGACCCAGTACTTC. Amino acids: CASRGSLLRDRGLTQYF. The rearrangement joins TRBV28 to TRBJ2-5; 11 positions match TRBD1. The CDR3 covers 17 residues. Germline lookup yields CDR1 MDHEN and CDR2 SYDVKM. Trimming removed 6 bases from V and 7 bases from J; junction bases left unmatched: 16.